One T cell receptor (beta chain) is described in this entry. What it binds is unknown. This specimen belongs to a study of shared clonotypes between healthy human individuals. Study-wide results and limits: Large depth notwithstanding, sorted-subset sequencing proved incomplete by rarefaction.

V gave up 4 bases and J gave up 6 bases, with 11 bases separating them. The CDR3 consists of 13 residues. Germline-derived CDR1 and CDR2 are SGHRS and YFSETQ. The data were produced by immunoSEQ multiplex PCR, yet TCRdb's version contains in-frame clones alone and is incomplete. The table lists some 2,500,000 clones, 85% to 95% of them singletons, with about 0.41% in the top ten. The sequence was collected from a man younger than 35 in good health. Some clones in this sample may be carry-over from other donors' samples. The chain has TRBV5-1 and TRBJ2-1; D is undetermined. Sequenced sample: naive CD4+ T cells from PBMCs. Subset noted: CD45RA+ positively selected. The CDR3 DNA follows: TGCGCCAGCAGCGTAGACTGGGGCAATGAGCAGTTCTTC. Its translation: CASSVDWGNEQFF.